This TCR beta chain stems from a study of blood T cells in healthy people across ages. Turning to the study itself: Capture by template switching was about one barcoded beta molecule per two T cells.

The donors, aged roughly 6 to 95, were healthy Caucasians from Russia. PCR was performed a second time for roughly 7 to 11 cycles using a sample-barcoded 5' primer and a J-beta primer mix. Sequencing yielded, for each sample, at least 3 million paired-end reads carrying CDR3. TCRdb used MiXCR to reprocess the 5' RACE reads, holding one entry per CDR3 protein. The profile shows roughly 730,000 distinct CDR3 sequences, 56% of them singletons. General observations from the study: With unsorted PBMCs, a conclusive comparison of naive versus antigen-experienced cells was not possible.

This CDR3 spans 15 amino acids. V lost 5 bases to trimming and J lost 0 bases, with 11 bases between them. Germline V CDR1 and CDR2: KGHSH, LQKENI. Concerning this clonotype itself: What it recognizes is unknown.

Sequencing used blood. The chain employs TRBV18 and TRBJ2-1, with D possibly being TRBD1 (6 bases). The receptor was derived from a man aged 35 to 55 in good health. Written as DNA, the CDR3 is TGTGCCAGCTCATCCCGACAGGTCTCCTACAATGAGCAGTTCTTC. Translating it yields CASSSRQVSYNEQFF.